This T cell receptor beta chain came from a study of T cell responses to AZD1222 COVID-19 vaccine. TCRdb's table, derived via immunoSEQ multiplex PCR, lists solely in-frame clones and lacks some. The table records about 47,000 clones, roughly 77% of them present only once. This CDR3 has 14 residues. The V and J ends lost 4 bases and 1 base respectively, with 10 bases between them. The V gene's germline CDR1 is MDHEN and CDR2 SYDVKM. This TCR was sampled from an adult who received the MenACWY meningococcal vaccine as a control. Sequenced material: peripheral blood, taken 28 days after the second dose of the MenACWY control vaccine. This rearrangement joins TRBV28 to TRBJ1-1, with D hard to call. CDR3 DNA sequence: TGTGCCAGCAGTTCCCCGACCACGAACACTGAAGCTTTCTTT. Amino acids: CASSSPTTNTEAFF.